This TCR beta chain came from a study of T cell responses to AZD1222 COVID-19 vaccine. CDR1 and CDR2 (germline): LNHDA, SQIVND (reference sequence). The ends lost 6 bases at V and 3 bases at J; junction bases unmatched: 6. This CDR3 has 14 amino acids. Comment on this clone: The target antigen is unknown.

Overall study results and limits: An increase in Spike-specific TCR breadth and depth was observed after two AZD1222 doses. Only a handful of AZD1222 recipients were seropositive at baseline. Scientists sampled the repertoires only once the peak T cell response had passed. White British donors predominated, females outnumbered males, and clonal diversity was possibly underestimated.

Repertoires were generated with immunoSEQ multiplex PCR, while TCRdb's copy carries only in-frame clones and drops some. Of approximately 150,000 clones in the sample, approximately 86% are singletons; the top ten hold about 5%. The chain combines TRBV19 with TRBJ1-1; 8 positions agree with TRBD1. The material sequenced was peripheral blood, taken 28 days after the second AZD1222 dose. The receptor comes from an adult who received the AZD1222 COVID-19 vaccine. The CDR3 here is CASRPGQEDTEAFF. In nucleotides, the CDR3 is TGTGCCAGTAGACCGGGACAGGAGGACACTGAAGCTTTCTTT.